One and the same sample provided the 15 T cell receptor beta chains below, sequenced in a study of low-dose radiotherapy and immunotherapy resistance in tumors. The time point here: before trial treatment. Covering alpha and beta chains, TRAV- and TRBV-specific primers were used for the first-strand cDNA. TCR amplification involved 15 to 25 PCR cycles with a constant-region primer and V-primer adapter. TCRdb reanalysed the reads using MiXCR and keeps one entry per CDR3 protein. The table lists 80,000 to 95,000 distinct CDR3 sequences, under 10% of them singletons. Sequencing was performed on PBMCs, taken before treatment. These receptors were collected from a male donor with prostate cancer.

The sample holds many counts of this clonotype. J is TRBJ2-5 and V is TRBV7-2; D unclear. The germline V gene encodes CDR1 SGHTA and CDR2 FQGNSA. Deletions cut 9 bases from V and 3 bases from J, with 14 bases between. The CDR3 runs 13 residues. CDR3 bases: TGTGCCAGTGCCCGCGGATACGAAGAGACCCAGTACTTC. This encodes CASARGYEETQYF.

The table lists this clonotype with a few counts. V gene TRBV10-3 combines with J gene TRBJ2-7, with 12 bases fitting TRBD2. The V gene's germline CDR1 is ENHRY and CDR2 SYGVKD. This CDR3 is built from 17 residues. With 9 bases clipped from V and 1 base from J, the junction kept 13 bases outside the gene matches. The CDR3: CAMAAGLAGKKSYEQYF. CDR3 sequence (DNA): TGTGCCATGGCGGCAGGACTAGCGGGAAAAAAATCCTACGAGCAGTACTTC.

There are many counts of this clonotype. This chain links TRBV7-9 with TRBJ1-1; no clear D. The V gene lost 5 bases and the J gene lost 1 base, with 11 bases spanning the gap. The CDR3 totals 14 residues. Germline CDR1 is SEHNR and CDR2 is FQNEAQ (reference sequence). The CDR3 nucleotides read TGTGCCAGCAGCCTCCAACACGGGAACACTGAAGCTTTCTTT. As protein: CASSLQHGNTEAFF. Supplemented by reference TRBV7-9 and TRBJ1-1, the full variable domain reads DTGVSQNPRHKITKRGQNVTFRCDPISEHNRLYWYRQTLGQGPEFLTYFQNEAQLEKSRLLSDRFSAERPKGSFSTLEIQRTEQGDSAMYLCASSLQHGNTEAFFGQGTRLTVV.

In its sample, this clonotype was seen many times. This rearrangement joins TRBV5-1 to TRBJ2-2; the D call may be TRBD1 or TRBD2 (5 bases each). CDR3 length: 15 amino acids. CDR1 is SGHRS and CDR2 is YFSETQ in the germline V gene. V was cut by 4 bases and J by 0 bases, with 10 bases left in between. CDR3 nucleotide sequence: TGCGCCAGCAGCCACGGGACGGCGAACACCGGGGAGCTGTTTTTT. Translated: CASSHGTANTGELFF. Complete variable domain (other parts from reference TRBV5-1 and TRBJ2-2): KAGVTQTPRYLIKTRGQQVTLSCSPISGHRSVSWYQQTPGQGLQFLFEYFSETQRNKGNFPGRFSGRQFSNSRSEMNVSTLELGDSALYLCASSHGTANTGELFFGEGSRLTVL.

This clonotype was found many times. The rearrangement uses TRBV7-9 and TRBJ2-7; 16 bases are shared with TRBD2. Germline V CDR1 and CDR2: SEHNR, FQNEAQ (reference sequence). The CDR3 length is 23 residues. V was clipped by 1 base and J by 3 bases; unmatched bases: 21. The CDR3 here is CASSLGRGGTGTSGRARNYEQYF. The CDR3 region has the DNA TGTGCCAGCAGCTTAGGCCGCGGCGGAACTGGGACTAGCGGGAGGGCCCGAAACTACGAGCAGTACTTC.

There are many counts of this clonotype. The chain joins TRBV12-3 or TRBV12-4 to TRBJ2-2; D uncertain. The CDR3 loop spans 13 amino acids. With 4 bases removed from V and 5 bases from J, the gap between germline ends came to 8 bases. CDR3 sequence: CASSWTETGELFF. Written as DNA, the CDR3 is TGTGCCAGCAGTTGGACGGAGACCGGGGAGCTGTTTTTT.

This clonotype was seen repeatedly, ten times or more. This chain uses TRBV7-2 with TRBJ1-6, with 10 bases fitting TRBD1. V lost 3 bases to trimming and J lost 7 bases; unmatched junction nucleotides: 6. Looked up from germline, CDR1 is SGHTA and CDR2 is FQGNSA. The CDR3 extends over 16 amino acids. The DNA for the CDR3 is TGTGCCAGCAGCTTGCGTACGGGACAGGGGAATTCACCCCTCCACTTT. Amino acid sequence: CASSLRTGQGNSPLHF.

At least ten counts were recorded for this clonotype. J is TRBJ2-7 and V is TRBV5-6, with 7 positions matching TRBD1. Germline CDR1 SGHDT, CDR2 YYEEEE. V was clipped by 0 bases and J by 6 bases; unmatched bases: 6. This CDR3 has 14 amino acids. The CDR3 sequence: CASSLGPTGVEQYF. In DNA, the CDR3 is TGTGCCAGCAGCTTGGGGCCCACAGGGGTCGAGCAGTACTTC.

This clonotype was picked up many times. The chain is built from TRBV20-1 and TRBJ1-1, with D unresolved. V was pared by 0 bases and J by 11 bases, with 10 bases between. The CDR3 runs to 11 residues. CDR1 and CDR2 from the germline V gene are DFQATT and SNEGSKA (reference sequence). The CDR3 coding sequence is TGCAGTGCTAGAGAAGATTTTATGGCTTTCTTT. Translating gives CSAREDFMAFF.

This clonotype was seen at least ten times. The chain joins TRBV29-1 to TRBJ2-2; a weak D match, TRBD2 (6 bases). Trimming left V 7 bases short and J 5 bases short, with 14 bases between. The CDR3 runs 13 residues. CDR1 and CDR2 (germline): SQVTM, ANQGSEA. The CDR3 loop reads CSASSAGTGELFF. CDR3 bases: TGCAGCGCTTCTAGCGCAGGAACCGGGGAGCTGTTTTTT.

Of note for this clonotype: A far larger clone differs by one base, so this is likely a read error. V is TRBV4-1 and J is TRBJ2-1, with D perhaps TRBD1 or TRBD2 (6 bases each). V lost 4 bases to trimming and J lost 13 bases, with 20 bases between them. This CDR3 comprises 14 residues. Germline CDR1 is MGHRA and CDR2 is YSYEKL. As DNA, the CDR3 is TGCGCCAGCAGCCGAGGGGGGTCAGAAGAGACCCAGTTCTTC. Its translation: CASSRGGSEETQFF.

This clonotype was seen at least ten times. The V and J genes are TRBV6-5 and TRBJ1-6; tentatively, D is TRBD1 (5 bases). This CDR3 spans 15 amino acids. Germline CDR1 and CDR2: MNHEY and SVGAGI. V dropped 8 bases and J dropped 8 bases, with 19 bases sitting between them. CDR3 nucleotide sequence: TGTGCCAGCCAGGAGGGGTCCCTGACCTATTCACCCCTCCACTTT. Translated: CASQEGSLTYSPLHF.

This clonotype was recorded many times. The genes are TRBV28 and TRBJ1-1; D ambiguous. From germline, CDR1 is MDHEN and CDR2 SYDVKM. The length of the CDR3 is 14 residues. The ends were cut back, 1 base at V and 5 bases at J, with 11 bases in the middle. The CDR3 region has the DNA TGTGCCAGCAGTTTATTTGGGCGGCGGACTGAAGCTTTCTTT. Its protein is CASSLFGRRTEAFF.

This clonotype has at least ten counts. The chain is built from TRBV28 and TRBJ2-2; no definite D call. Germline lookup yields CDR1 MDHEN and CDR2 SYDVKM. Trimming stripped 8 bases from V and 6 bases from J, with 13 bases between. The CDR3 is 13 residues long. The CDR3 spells CASLKLEPGELFF. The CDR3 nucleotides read TGTGCCAGCCTCAAGCTAGAACCCGGGGAGCTGTTTTTT.

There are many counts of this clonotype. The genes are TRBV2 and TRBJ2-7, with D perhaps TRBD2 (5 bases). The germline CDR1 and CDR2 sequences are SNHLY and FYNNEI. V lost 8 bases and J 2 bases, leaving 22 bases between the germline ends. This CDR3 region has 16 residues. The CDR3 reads CASQDPGGRIAYEQYF. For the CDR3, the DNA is TGTGCCAGCCAAGACCCAGGCGGGCGGATAGCCTACGAGCAGTACTTC.